This is a list of T cell receptor beta chains from one sample in a study of blood T cell repertoires in COVID-19. Sequenced by immunoSEQ multiplex PCR; TCRdb stores in-frame clones only, minus some. Of 200,000 to 250,000 clones listed, 84% are singletons. The sequenced sample consisted of PBMCs or T cells enriched from blood (not recorded which). Every receptor here comes from a man between 60 and 75 years old who had recovered from COVID-19. CDR3s include the opening cysteine and the closing phenylalanine or tryptophan. The order of the fields is J gene, V gene, CDR3 protein.

J: TRBJ2-1
V: TRBV12-5
CDR3: CASGLDRTSGYNEQFF

J: TRBJ1-2
V: TRBV3-1/TRBV3-2
CDR3: CASSQSNNYGYTF

J: TRBJ1-1
V: TRBV5-1
CDR3: CASSDQTGGVEAFF

J: TRBJ2-1
V: TRBV11-3
CDR3: CASSLFSGVDEQFF

J: TRBJ1-6
V: TRBV5-1
CDR3: CASSLDGLYSPLHF

J: TRBJ2-3
V: TRBV19
CDR3: CASSIVRGGFRRTDTQYF

J: TRBJ1-1
V: TRBV14
CDR3: CASRREPLTGGNTEAFF

J: TRBJ2-1
V: TRBV19
CDR3: CASTLIGGADEQFF

J: TRBJ1-6
V: TRBV27
CDR3: CASSLRGQGHNSPLHF

J: TRBJ1-2
V: TRBV5-1
CDR3: CASSLGTGGQSGYTF

J: TRBJ1-1
V: TRBV11-2
CDR3: CASSPRLGEGTEAFF